The 13 T cell receptor beta chains presented below share a single source sample, sequenced in a study of T cell responses to AZD1222 COVID-19 vaccine. The table came from immunoSEQ multiplex PCR; TCRdb's copy has only in-frame clones and leaves some out. The table has some 100,000 clones, roughly 89% seen once. Sequencing was performed on peripheral blood, taken on day 0 of AZD1222 vaccination. The receptors were gathered from an adult in good health.

The V call is TRBV2, the J call TRBJ2-5, with TRBD2 matching over 8 bases. This CDR3 is 14 amino acids long. J gave up 7 bases and V 6 bases, and 10 bases lay outside the gene matches. Germline assignment: CDR1 SNHLY and CDR2 FYNNEI. CDR3 in amino acids: CASSAGTRTGTQYF. Here the CDR3 DNA reads TGTGCCAGCAGCGCCGGGACTAGGACGGGGACCCAGTACTTC.

The chain recombines TRBV9 with TRBJ1-4, with D tentatively TRBD1 (5 bases). The CDR3 is made up of 14 amino acids. Germline V gene lookup returns CDR1 SGDLS and CDR2 YYNGEE. V lost 4 bases, J lost 3 bases, and 10 bases lay in between. The chain's CDR3 is CASSPGHSNEKLFF. In nucleotides, the CDR3 is TGTGCCAGCAGCCCGGGGCACTCTAATGAAAAACTGTTTTTT.

J is TRBJ2-7 and V is TRBV4-2, with 7 nucleotides matching TRBD2. Germline trimming cut 5 bases from V and 3 bases from J; bases unmatched to any gene: 10. The CDR3 is 15 residues long. CDR1 is LGHNA and CDR2 is YNFKEQ in the germline V gene. CDR3 in amino acids: CASSSNGGTVYEQYF. The CDR3 DNA reads TGTGCCAGCAGCTCAAACGGGGGGACCGTCTACGAGCAGTACTTC.

J is TRBJ1-1 and V is TRBV30; D possibly corresponds to TRBD1 (5 bases). Per the germline V gene, CDR1 is GTSNPN and CDR2 is SVGIG (reference sequence). V lost 2 bases, J lost 5 bases, and 12 bases lay in between. The CDR3 runs to 13 residues. For the CDR3, the DNA is TGTGCCTGGAGTAGACAAGGGGTGACTGAAGCTTTCTTT. Translated: CAWSRQGVTEAFF.

J is TRBJ1-2 and V is TRBV5-4, with D maybe TRBD1 (6 bases). CDR1 is SGHNT, CDR2 YYREEE, per germline (reference sequence). This CDR3 has 15 amino acids. Trimming removed 2 bases from V and 7 bases from J, with 18 bases in between. CDR3 nucleotides: TGTGCCAGCAGCTTTGTAGCGACAGGAACGTTTGGCTACACCTTC. It codes for CASSFVATGTFGYTF. The full variable domain, with the rest looked up from reference TRBV5-4 and TRBJ1-2, is ETGVTQSPTHLIKTRGQQVTLRCSSQSGHNTVSWYQQALGQGPQFIFQYYREEENGRGNFPPRFSGLQFPNYSSELNVNALELDDSALYLCASSFVATGTFGYTFGSGTRLTVV.

The V gene is TRBV12-3 or TRBV12-4, the J gene TRBJ2-6, with D tentatively TRBD2 (5 bases). This CDR3 is built from 13 residues. Trimming took off 11 bases at V and 0 bases at J, with 8 bases between the two ends. CDR3: CAGGFSGANVLTF. The CDR3 coding sequence is TGTGCCGGAGGATTCTCTGGGGCCAACGTCCTGACTTTC.

The chain couples TRBV28 to TRBJ1-2; D is unclear. V lost 5 bases and J lost 8, with 18 bases in between. The CDR3 has 14 amino acids. CDR1 and CDR2 (germline): MDHEN, SYDVKM. The CDR3 coding sequence is TGTGCCAGCAGTGAGACTGGCTGGGTCGACGGCTACACCTTC. Its translation: CASSETGWVDGYTF.

The V call is TRBV7-6, the J call TRBJ2-4, with a possible D match to TRBD1 (7 bases). CDR3 length equals 17 residues. Germline V gene data show CDR1 as SGHVS and CDR2 as FNYEAQ. Trimming stripped 2 bases from V and 5 bases from J, with 19 bases between. The CDR3 sequence is CASSLRTGGVKENIQYF. The CDR3 DNA reads TGTGCCAGCAGCTTAAGGACAGGCGGGGTCAAGGAAAACATTCAGTACTTC.

The chain couples TRBV7-2 to TRBJ2-7, with TRBD2 identical over 10 bases. V lost 3 bases, J lost 3 bases, and 5 bases stayed unmatched. This CDR3 has 15 amino acids. Germline-derived CDR1 and CDR2 are SGHTA and FQGNSA. CDR3 DNA: TGTGCCAGCAGCTTTTTAGCGGGGGGCCTCTACGAGCAGTACTTC. Amino acids: CASSFLAGGLYEQYF.

J is TRBJ2-3 and V is TRBV7-6, with D tentatively TRBD1 (5 bases). V lost 5 bases and J 2 bases, leaving 8 bases between the germline ends. This CDR3 spans 13 amino acids. Germline V gives CDR1 SGHVS, CDR2 FNYEAQ. The CDR3 loop reads CASSQDTTDTQYF. The CDR3 nucleotides read TGTGCCAGCAGCCAGGACACCACAGATACGCAGTATTTT.

The V gene is TRBV5-1, the J gene TRBJ2-3; 8 bases line up with TRBD1. Germline V CDR1 and CDR2: SGHRS, YFSETQ. The CDR3 totals 15 residues. The V segment lost 4 bases and the J segment 1 base; nucleotides outside the gene matches: 5. CDR3 loop: CASSPGQGRTDTQYF. The CDR3, as DNA: TGCGCCAGCAGCCCCGGACAGGGCCGCACAGATACGCAGTATTTT.

The J gene is TRBJ2-3, the V gene TRBV6-1; 7 nucleotides line up with TRBD1. Per germline, CDR1 MNHNS and CDR2 SASEGT. The CDR3 runs 16 residues. V dropped 3 bases and J dropped 2; count of bases not matched to a gene: 8. The DNA for the CDR3 is TGTGCCAGCAGTGACAGCTACAGGGGAATCACAGATACGCAGTATTTT. This codes for CASSDSYRGITDTQYF.

The genes are TRBV27 and TRBJ2-7, with no clear D. CDR3 length: 15 residues. Germline CDR1 and CDR2: MNHEY and SMNVEV (reference sequence). V lost 6 bases to trimming and J lost 3 bases, with 18 bases between them. In DNA, the CDR3 is TGTGCCAGCAGGGCCAGTCCACCCCTAAACTACGAGCAGTACTTC. Its protein product is CASRASPPLNYEQYF.